This is a list of T cell receptor beta chains from one sample in a study of CD8+CD57+ T cells in acquired aplastic anemia. TCRdb passed the reads through MiXCR, listing each CDR3 protein once. The table has some 170,000 distinct CDR3 sequences, roughly three fifths seen once; the top ten hold about 42%. The sample was sorted CD4+, CD8+, or CD8+CD57+ T cells (not recorded which) from PBMCs. All receptors come from a human donor with aplastic anemia. The CDR3 runs from the conserved cysteine through the conserved F or W. Each record gives: V gene, D gene, J gene, clone size, CDR3 DNA, CDR3 protein. D genes are given only for firm matches. Part of the rows lack a size; the others show once, few, many or a class for expanded clones.

V gene: TRBV7-9; D gene: NA; J gene: TRBJ2-3; clone size: NA; CDR3 DNA: TGTGCCAGCAGCAGTAGCGGAGGCATCTACACAGATACGCAGTATTTT; CDR3 protein: CASSSSGGIYTDTQYF
V gene: TRBV2; D gene: NA; J gene: TRBJ1-5; clone size: NA; CDR3 DNA: TGTGCCAGCTGGCCTGGTGACGGTAGCAATCAGCCCCAGCATTTT; CDR3 protein: CASWPGDGSNQPQHF
V gene: TRBV5-8; D gene: TRBD1; J gene: TRBJ1-1; clone size: NA; CDR3 DNA: TGCGCCAGCAGCAATGACGGGACAGTCAACACTGAAGCTTTCTTT; CDR3 protein: CASSNDGTVNTEAFF
V gene: TRBV19; D gene: NA; J gene: TRBJ1-5; clone size: NA; CDR3 DNA: TGTGCCAGTAGTACGGTCTCCAGGAATCAGCCCCAGCATTTT; CDR3 protein: CASSTVSRNQPQHF
V gene: TRBV5-1; D gene: NA; J gene: TRBJ2-7; clone size: NA; CDR3 DNA: TGCGCCAGCGGCCTCACGGCCTCGGCCTACGAGCAGTACTTC; CDR3 protein: CASGLTASAYEQYF
V gene: TRBV19; D gene: TRBD2; J gene: TRBJ2-3; clone size: few; CDR3 DNA: TGTGCCAGTAGTGTGACTAGCGGGGGGGCGGGCACAGATACGCAGTATTTT; CDR3 protein: CASSVTSGGAGTDTQYF
V gene: TRBV7-4; D gene: NA; J gene: TRBJ1-2; clone size: NA; CDR3 DNA: TGTGCCAGCAGCCCCCGGAGAGGGAGGGATTTCTATGGCTACACCTTC; CDR3 protein: CASSPRRGRDFYGYTF
V gene: TRBV19; D gene: NA; J gene: TRBJ1-2; clone size: NA; CDR3 DNA: TGTGCCAGTAGTCCCGGGCCAAGCGGGGGTGGCTACACCTTC; CDR3 protein: CASSPGPSGGGYTF
V gene: TRBV5-4; D gene: NA; J gene: TRBJ2-3; clone size: once; CDR3 DNA: TGTGCCAGCAGCCAGGGAGCGTTACGTACAGATACGCAGTATTTT; CDR3 protein: CASSQGALRTDTQYF
V gene: TRBV25-1; D gene: TRBD2; J gene: TRBJ2-5; clone size: many; CDR3 DNA: TGTGCCAGCAGTGAATATATCGCTAGCGGAGAGACCCAGTACTTC; CDR3 protein: CASSEYIASGETQYF
V gene: TRBV7-8; D gene: NA; J gene: TRBJ2-7; clone size: many; CDR3 DNA: TGTGCCAGCAGCTTGGTCTCACTATACGAGCAGTACTTC; CDR3 protein: CASSLVSLYEQYF
V gene: TRBV7-9; D gene: NA; J gene: TRBJ1-2; clone size: once; CDR3 DNA: TGTGCCAGCAGCTTAGCAGGGATAGATGGCTACACCTTC; CDR3 protein: CASSLAGIDGYTF
V gene: TRBV20-1; D gene: NA; J gene: TRBJ2-3; clone size: NA; CDR3 DNA: TGCAGTGCTAGAGACCTCACGGGGTTGGAAGATACGCAGTATTTT; CDR3 protein: CSARDLTGLEDTQYF
V gene: TRBV2; D gene: NA; J gene: TRBJ2-1; clone size: few; CDR3 DNA: TGTGCCAGCAGGATGCCGGGACTCCCGTTACCTGAGCAGTTCTTC; CDR3 protein: CASRMPGLPLPEQFF
V gene: TRBV12-3/TRBV12-4; D gene: NA; J gene: TRBJ2-7; clone size: NA; CDR3 DNA: TGTGCCAGCAGTTTTCTGGGCGAGCAGTACTTC; CDR3 protein: CASSFLGEQYF
V gene: TRBV27; D gene: TRBD1; J gene: TRBJ1-5; clone size: many; CDR3 DNA: TGTGCCAGCAGTCTGACAGGGGATGATCAGCCCCAGCATTTT; CDR3 protein: CASSLTGDDQPQHF
V gene: TRBV2; D gene: NA; J gene: TRBJ1-6; clone size: few; CDR3 DNA: TGTGCCAGCTGGGGGGAACAACGTTCACCCCTCCACTTT; CDR3 protein: CASWGEQRSPLHF
V gene: TRBV25-1; D gene: NA; J gene: TRBJ2-7; clone size: NA; CDR3 DNA: TGTGCCAGCAGTTCCTCGAGCGGACCCTACGAGCAGTACTTC; CDR3 protein: CASSSSSGPYEQYF
V gene: TRBV29-1; D gene: TRBD2; J gene: TRBJ2-1; clone size: NA; CDR3 DNA: TGCAGCGTGGCGGGAGGGCAAAATGAGCAGTTCTTC; CDR3 protein: CSVAGGQNEQFF
V gene: TRBV7-9; D gene: NA; J gene: TRBJ1-2; clone size: many; CDR3 DNA: TGTGCCAGCAGCTTAGCGGGGGCCCATGGCTACACCTTC; CDR3 protein: CASSLAGAHGYTF
V gene: TRBV24-1; D gene: NA; J gene: TRBJ2-3; clone size: NA; CDR3 DNA: TGTGCCACCAGTGATCGCGGCGGGGGCACAGATACGCAGTATTTT; CDR3 protein: CATSDRGGGTDTQYF
V gene: TRBV25-1; D gene: NA; J gene: TRBJ2-2; clone size: NA; CDR3 DNA: TGTGCCAGCAGTGAATTAGGGGGAGATCTGGCCGGGGAGCTGTTTTTT; CDR3 protein: CASSELGGDLAGELFF
V gene: TRBV20-1; D gene: NA; J gene: TRBJ1-1; clone size: NA; CDR3 DNA: TGCAGTGCTAGAGATTGGCAGGGGAACCCCACTGAAGCTTTCTTT; CDR3 protein: CSARDWQGNPTEAFF
V gene: TRBV6-2/TRBV6-3; D gene: TRBD1; J gene: TRBJ2-1; clone size: many; CDR3 DNA: TGTGCCAGCACCTGGGACAGGGGTAACAATGAGCAGTTCTTC; CDR3 protein: CASTWDRGNNEQFF
V gene: TRBV2; D gene: NA; J gene: TRBJ1-6; clone size: NA; CDR3 DNA: TGTGCCAGCAACTCGGGGGGGGATAATTCACCCCTCCACTTT; CDR3 protein: CASNSGGDNSPLHF
V gene: TRBV5-1; D gene: TRBD2; J gene: TRBJ2-1; clone size: many; CDR3 DNA: TGCGCCAGCAGCCTGACCCTAGCGGGGGCCTACAATGAGCAGTTCTTC; CDR3 protein: CASSLTLAGAYNEQFF
V gene: TRBV7-2; D gene: NA; J gene: TRBJ2-3; clone size: NA; CDR3 DNA: TGTGCCAGCAGCTTAGCGGCAGGTGGGGATACGCAGTATTTT; CDR3 protein: CASSLAAGGDTQYF
V gene: TRBV20-1; D gene: TRBD1; J gene: TRBJ2-4; clone size: once; CDR3 DNA: TGCAGTGCTAGGACAGGGACCAAAAACATTCAGTACTTC; CDR3 protein: CSARTGTKNIQYF
V gene: TRBV7-9; D gene: NA; J gene: TRBJ2-5; clone size: NA; CDR3 DNA: TGTGCCAGCAGCCGTGACCAAGAGACCCAGTACTTC; CDR3 protein: CASSRDQETQYF
V gene: TRBV27; D gene: TRBD1; J gene: TRBJ2-7; clone size: once; CDR3 DNA: TGTGCCAGCAGCTTAGACAGGGGGAACAAGCAGTACTTC; CDR3 protein: CASSLDRGNKQYF
V gene: TRBV10-3; D gene: NA; J gene: TRBJ1-5; clone size: once; CDR3 DNA: TGTGCCATCAGTGACCCGAATCAGCCCCAGCATTTT; CDR3 protein: CAISDPNQPQHF
V gene: TRBV4-1; D gene: TRBD1; J gene: TRBJ1-1; clone size: many; CDR3 DNA: TGCGCCAGCAGCCCACGACAGGGGGGTGGTGAAGCTTTCTTT; CDR3 protein: CASSPRQGGGEAFF
V gene: TRBV6-6; D gene: TRBD1; J gene: TRBJ1-5; clone size: NA; CDR3 DNA: TGTGCCAGCAGTAAGTACGGACAGGACGAGCATTTT; CDR3 protein: CASSKYGQDEHF
V gene: TRBV2; D gene: NA; J gene: TRBJ2-1; clone size: NA; CDR3 DNA: TGTGCCAGCAGAGCCCAGGTAGTGCTTAGTAGTGAGCAGTTCTTC; CDR3 protein: CASRAQVVLSSEQFF
V gene: TRBV15; D gene: TRBD2; J gene: TRBJ2-1; clone size: NA; CDR3 DNA: TGTGCCACCAGCAGCGGTAATTTAGCGGGGACGAGAGATGAGCGGTTCTTC; CDR3 protein: CATSSGNLAGTRDERFF
V gene: TRBV5-6; D gene: NA; J gene: TRBJ2-1; clone size: NA; CDR3 DNA: TGTGCCAGCAGCCCGAGGGCGACTAGAATGTGGGAGCAGTTCTTC; CDR3 protein: CASSPRATRMWEQFF
V gene: TRBV11-3; D gene: NA; J gene: TRBJ2-5; clone size: NA; CDR3 DNA: TGTGCCAGCAGCCTGAACAGGGAAGAGACCCAGTACTTC; CDR3 protein: CASSLNREETQYF
V gene: TRBV30; D gene: NA; J gene: TRBJ1-2; clone size: NA; CDR3 DNA: TGTGCCTGGAGTGTAGACCCCCTCGGCCCGGACTATGGCTACACCTTC; CDR3 protein: CAWSVDPLGPDYGYTF
V gene: TRBV2; D gene: NA; J gene: TRBJ2-7; clone size: NA; CDR3 DNA: TGTGCCAGCAGGACAGCCGGAGGGCAGTACTTC; CDR3 protein: CASRTAGGQYF
V gene: TRBV20-1; D gene: TRBD2; J gene: TRBJ2-1; clone size: many; CDR3 DNA: TGCAGTGCTAGAGTGTTAGCGGGGGGCCAATACAATGAGCAGTTCTTC; CDR3 protein: CSARVLAGGQYNEQFF
V gene: TRBV2; D gene: NA; J gene: TRBJ1-4; clone size: NA; CDR3 DNA: TGTGCCAGCAGTTTAATGAGGACCCCTAATGAAAAACTGTTTTTT; CDR3 protein: CASSLMRTPNEKLFF
V gene: TRBV9; D gene: TRBD2; J gene: TRBJ2-3; clone size: many; CDR3 DNA: TGTGCCAGCAGCTCCTGGACTAGCGGGGACCCAGATACGCAGTATTTT; CDR3 protein: CASSSWTSGDPDTQYF
V gene: TRBV20-1; D gene: TRBD1; J gene: TRBJ1-1; clone size: NA; CDR3 DNA: TGCGGCTCGGGACAGTTGAACACTGAAGCTTTCTTT; CDR3 protein: CGSGQLNTEAFF
V gene: TRBV19; D gene: NA; J gene: TRBJ2-3; clone size: NA; CDR3 DNA: TGTGCCAGTAGCAGGACGGGAGGCACAGATACGCAGTATTTT; CDR3 protein: CASSRTGGTDTQYF
V gene: TRBV10-3; D gene: NA; J gene: TRBJ1-6; clone size: NA; CDR3 DNA: TGTGCCATCAGAGCTGGGGCATGGGATAATTCACCCCTCCACTTT; CDR3 protein: CAIRAGAWDNSPLHF
V gene: TRBV20-1; D gene: TRBD2; J gene: TRBJ2-5; clone size: NA; CDR3 DNA: TGCAGTGCTAGACGACTAGCGGGAGCCCGCCAAGAGACCCAGTACTTC; CDR3 protein: CSARRLAGARQETQYF
V gene: TRBV30; D gene: NA; J gene: TRBJ1-5; clone size: NA; CDR3 DNA: TGTGCCTGGAGTGTATATAATCAGCCCCAGCATTTT; CDR3 protein: CAWSVYNQPQHF
V gene: TRBV7-8; D gene: TRBD1; J gene: TRBJ1-3; clone size: NA; CDR3 DNA: TGTGCCAGCAGCTACAGGGGTTTCGCAAACACCATATATTTT; CDR3 protein: CASSYRGFANTIYF
V gene: TRBV24-1; D gene: TRBD2; J gene: TRBJ2-3; clone size: NA; CDR3 DNA: TGTGCCACCAGTGATGTCGGACTAGCGCTGACAGATACGCAGTATTTT; CDR3 protein: CATSDVGLALTDTQYF
V gene: TRBV9; D gene: NA; J gene: TRBJ1-2; clone size: NA; CDR3 DNA: TGTGCCAGCAGCGTCGATTCAGGGGCCTATACCTTC; CDR3 protein: CASSVDSGAYTF
V gene: TRBV4-1; D gene: NA; J gene: TRBJ1-6; clone size: few; CDR3 DNA: TGCGCCAGCAGCCAAGATGGTCGGGGGGTTGGTTCACCCCTCCACTTT; CDR3 protein: CASSQDGRGVGSPLHF
V gene: TRBV5-1; D gene: TRBD1; J gene: TRBJ2-1; clone size: NA; CDR3 DNA: TGCGCCAGCAGCTTGAACGGACAGGGAGACAATGAGCAGTTCTTC; CDR3 protein: CASSLNGQGDNEQFF
V gene: TRBV11-2; D gene: NA; J gene: TRBJ2-7; clone size: many; CDR3 DNA: TGTGCCAGCACCAGGGACTGGGGTTTTGACGAGCAGTACTTC; CDR3 protein: CASTRDWGFDEQYF